This T cell receptor (beta chain) was observed in a study of beta chain features in type 1 diabetes. Expressed TCRB transcripts got sequenced, as all isolated RNA was reverse transcribed. Method: immunoSEQ multiplex PCR; TCRdb's copy keeps in-frame clones and lacks some. The data hold about 240,000 clones, with approximately 14% observed a single time. V lost 9 bases and J lost 2; bases outside the gene matches: 8. The CDR3 contains 14 residues. From germline, CDR1 is SNHLY and CDR2 FYNNEI. Via CD45RO/CCR7/CD25/CD127/CD95/CD27, cells of the CD4+ naive, central memory, regulatory and stem cell-like memory subsets were sorted. Note on this clone: Antigen unknown.

The study, taken as a whole, reports: Sequencing from cDNA could over-represent high-TCR-expressing cells. VDJ junctions sequenced from type 1 diabetes patients showed fewer insertions and more deletions. Significant though moderate, a shortening of TCRB CDR3s appeared in all four CD4+ subsets of Type 1 diabetes patients.

Specimen: naive CD4+ T cells from blood. The sequence was collected from a man younger than 40 with type 1 diabetes. The chain carries TRBV2 and TRBJ2-7, with TRBD1 identical over 9 bases. The CDR3 loop is CASVPGQGTYEQYF. The CDR3 DNA reads as TGTGCCAGTGTACCGGGACAGGGCACCTACGAGCAGTACTTC.